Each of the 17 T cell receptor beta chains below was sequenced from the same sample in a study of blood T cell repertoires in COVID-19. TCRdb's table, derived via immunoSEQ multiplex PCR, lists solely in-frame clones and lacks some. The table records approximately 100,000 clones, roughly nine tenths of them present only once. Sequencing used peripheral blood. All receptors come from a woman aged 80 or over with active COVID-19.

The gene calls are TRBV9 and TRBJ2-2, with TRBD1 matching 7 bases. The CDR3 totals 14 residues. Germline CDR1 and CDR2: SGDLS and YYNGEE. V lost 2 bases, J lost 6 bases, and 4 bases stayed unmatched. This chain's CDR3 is CASSVGQWAGELFF. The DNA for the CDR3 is TGTGCCAGCAGCGTGGGACAGTGGGCCGGGGAGCTGTTTTTT. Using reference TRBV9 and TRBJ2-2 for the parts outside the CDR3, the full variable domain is DSGVTQTPKHLITATGQRVTLRCSPRSGDLSVYWYQQSLDQGLQFLIQYYNGEERAKGNILERFSAQQFPDLHSELNLSSLELGDSALYFCASSVGQWAGELFFGEGSRLTVL.

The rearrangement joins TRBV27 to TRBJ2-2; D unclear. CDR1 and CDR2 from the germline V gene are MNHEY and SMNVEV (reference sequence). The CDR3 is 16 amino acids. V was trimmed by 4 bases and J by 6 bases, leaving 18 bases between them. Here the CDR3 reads CASSYYMSSGSGELFF. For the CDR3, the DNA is TGTGCCAGCAGTTACTATATGAGCTCCGGATCCGGGGAGCTGTTTTTT.

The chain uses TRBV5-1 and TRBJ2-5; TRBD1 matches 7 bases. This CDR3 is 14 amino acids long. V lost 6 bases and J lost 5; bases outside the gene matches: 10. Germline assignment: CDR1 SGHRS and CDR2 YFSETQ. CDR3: CASTPRGKEETQYF. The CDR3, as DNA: TGCGCCAGCACACCCAGGGGGAAGGAGGAGACCCAGTACTTC. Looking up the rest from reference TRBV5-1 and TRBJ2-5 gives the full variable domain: KAGVTQTPRYLIKTRGQQVTLSCSPISGHRSVSWYQQTPGQGLQFLFEYFSETQRNKGNFPGRFSGRQFSNSRSEMNVSTLELGDSALYLCASTPRGKEETQYFGPGTRLLVL.

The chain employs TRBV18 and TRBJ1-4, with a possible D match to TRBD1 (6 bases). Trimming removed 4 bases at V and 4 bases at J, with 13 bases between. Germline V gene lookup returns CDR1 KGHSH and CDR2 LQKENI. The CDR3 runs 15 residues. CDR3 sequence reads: CASSRQGTNNEKLFF. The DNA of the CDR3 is TGTGCCAGCTCACGCCAGGGGACTAATAATGAAAAACTGTTTTTT.

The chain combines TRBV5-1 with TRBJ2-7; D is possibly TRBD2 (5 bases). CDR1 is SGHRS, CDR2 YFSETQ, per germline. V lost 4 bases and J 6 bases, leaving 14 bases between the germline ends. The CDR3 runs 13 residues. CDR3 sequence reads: CASSLGGPSEQYF. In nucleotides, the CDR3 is TGCGCCAGCAGCCTCGGAGGTCCCTCCGAGCAGTACTTC.

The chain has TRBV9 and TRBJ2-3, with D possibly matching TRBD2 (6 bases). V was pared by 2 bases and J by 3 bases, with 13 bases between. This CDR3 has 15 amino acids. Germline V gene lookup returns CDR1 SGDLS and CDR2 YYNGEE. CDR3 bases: TGTGCCAGCAGCGTCTCGGAGGGCTTGACAGATACGCAGTATTTT. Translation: CASSVSEGLTDTQYF. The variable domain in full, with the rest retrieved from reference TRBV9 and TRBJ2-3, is DSGVTQTPKHLITATGQRVTLRCSPRSGDLSVYWYQQSLDQGLQFLIQYYNGEERAKGNILERFSAQQFPDLHSELNLSSLELGDSALYFCASSVSEGLTDTQYFGPGTRLTVL.

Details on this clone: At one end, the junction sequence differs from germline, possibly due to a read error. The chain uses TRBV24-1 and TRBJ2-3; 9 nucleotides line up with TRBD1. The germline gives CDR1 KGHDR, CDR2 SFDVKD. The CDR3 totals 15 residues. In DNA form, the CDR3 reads TGTGCCACTAGTGCCCCGGGACAGGGCACCGATACGCAGTATTTT. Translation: CATSAPGQGTDTQYF.

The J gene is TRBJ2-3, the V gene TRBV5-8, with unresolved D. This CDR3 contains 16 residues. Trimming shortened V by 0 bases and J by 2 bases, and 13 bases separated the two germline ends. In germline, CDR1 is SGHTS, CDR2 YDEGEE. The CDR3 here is CASSLVTPSPTDTQYF. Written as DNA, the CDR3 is TGTGCCAGCAGCTTGGTGACTCCCTCTCCCACAGATACGCAGTATTTT.

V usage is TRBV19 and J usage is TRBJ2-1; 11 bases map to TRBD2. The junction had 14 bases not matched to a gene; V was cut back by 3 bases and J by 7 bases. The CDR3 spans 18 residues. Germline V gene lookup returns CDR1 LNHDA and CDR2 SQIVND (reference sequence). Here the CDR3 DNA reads TGTGCCAGTAGTATCCCATTTATAGCGGGAGGGCCCTTTAATGAGCAGTTCTTC. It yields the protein CASSIPFIAGGPFNEQFF.

The CDR3 nucleotides read TGTGCCAGCAGTTTACAGGTCTCTGGAAACACCATATATTTT. This encodes CASSLQVSGNTIYF. The genes are TRBV28 and TRBJ1-3; D call uncertain. Germline loops: CDR1 MDHEN, CDR2 SYDVKM. The CDR3 has 14 residues. V shed 2 bases and J shed 0 bases, with 5 bases lying between them.

CDR3 in amino acids: CASSLTFSTDTQYF. CDR3 nucleotides: TGTGCCAGCAGCTTAACCTTTAGCACAGATACGCAGTATTTT. The chain combines TRBV7-3 with TRBJ2-3; D remains unclear. Germline CDR1 and CDR2: SGHTA and FQGTGA. The CDR3 length is 14 residues. Deletions cut 0 bases from V and 0 bases from J, with 4 bases between.

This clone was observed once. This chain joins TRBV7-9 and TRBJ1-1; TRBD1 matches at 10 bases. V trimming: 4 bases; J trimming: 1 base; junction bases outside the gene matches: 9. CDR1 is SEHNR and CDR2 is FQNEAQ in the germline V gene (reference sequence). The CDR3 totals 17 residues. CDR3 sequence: CASSSPIRDRGNTEAFF. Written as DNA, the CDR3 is TGTGCCAGCAGCTCCCCGATCCGGGACAGGGGGAACACTGAAGCTTTCTTT.

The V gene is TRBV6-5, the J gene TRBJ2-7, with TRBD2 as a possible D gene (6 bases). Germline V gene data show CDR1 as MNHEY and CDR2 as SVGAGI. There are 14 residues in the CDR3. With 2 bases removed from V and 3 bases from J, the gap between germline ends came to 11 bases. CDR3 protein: CASSYTGTFYEQYF. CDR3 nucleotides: TGTGCCAGCAGTTACACCGGGACTTTCTACGAGCAGTACTTC.

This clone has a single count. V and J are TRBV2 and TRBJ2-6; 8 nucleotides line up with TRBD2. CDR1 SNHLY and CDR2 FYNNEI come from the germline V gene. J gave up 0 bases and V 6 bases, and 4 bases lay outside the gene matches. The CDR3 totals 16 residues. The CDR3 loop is CASSDGGDSGANVLTF. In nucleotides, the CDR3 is TGTGCCAGCAGCGACGGGGGGGACTCTGGGGCCAACGTCCTGACTTTC.

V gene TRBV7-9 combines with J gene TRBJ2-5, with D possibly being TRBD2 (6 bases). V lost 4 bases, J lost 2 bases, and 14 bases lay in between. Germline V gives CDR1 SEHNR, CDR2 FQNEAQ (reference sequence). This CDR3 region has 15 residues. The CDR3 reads CASSSRLGGQETQYF. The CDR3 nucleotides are TGTGCCAGCAGCTCTCGACTAGGTGGGCAAGAGACCCAGTACTTC.

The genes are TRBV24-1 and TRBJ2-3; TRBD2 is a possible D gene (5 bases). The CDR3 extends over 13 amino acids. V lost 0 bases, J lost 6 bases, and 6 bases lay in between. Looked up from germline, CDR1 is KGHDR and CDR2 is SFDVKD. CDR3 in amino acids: CATSDLRTDTQYF. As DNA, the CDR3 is TGTGCCACCAGTGATTTGCGGACTGATACGCAGTATTTT.

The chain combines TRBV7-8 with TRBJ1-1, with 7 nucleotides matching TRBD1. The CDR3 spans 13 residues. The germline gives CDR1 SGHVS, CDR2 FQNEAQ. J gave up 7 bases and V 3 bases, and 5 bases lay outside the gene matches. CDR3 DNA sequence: TGTGCCAGCAGCTTTTTCCGGGACAGTGAAGCTTTCTTT. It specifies CASSFFRDSEAFF.